This TCR beta chain is drawn from a study of molecular identifiers for immune sequencing clone quantification. The study's findings and limits: Amid one million naive cells, spiked Jurkat TCR RNA from one cell was reportedly still detectable.

The authors sorted naive CD8 T cells as CD8+CD4-CCR7+CD45RA+. Bulk libraries came from a prior protocol with listed TCR primers. A single record per CDR3 protein comes from TCRdb applying MiXCR to the PCR reads. The repertoire has roughly 320,000 distinct CDR3 sequences, roughly 23% of them found once; the top ten carry 0.74%. The CDR3 contains 14 residues. From germline, CDR1 is KGHDR and CDR2 SFDVKD. Notes on this clonotype: As yet, its antigen is unknown. Germline is not matched at one junction end, which may reflect a read error.

This TCR was sampled from a human donor in good health. Some libraries in this study had Jurkat cell RNA spiked in. Input material: naive CD8+ T cells from blood, with Jurkat cell RNA spiked in. Subset given: FACS-sorted CD8+CD4-CCR7+CD45RA+ naive T cells. V is TRBV24-1 and J is TRBJ2-2; TRBD2 might be the D (6 bases). The CDR3 coding sequence is TGTGCCGCCAGTGAGGGCGGAGGGGCCGGGGAGCTGTTTTTT. The encoded protein is CAASEGGGAGELFF.